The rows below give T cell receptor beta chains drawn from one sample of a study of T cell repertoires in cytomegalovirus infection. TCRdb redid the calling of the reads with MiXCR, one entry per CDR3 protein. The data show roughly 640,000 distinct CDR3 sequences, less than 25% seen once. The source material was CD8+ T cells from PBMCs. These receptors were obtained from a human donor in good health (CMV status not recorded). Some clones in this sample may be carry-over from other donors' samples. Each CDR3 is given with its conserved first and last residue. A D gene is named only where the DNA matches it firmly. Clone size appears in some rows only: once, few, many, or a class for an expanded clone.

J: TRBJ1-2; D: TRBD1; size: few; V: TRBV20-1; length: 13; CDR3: CSARTGQMYGYTF; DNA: TGCAGTGCTAGAACGGGACAGATGTATGGCTACACCTTC
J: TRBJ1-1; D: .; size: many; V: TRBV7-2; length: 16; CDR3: CASSFRGRIANTEAFF; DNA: TGTGCCAGCAGCTTCCGCGGACGTATTGCGAACACTGAAGCTTTCTTT
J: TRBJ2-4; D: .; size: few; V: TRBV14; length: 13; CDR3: CASSQDPKDIQYF; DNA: TGTGCCAGCAGCCAAGATCCCAAAGACATTCAGTACTTC
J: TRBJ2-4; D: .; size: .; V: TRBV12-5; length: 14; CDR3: CASVPGLAKNIQYF; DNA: TGTGCTAGTGTCCCCGGACTAGCCAAAAACATTCAGTACTTC
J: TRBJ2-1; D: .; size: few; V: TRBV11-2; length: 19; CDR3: CASSSHLVQGKSSYNEQFF; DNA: TGTGCCAGCAGCTCCCACCTGGTACAGGGCAAGAGCTCCTACAATGAGCAGTTCTTC
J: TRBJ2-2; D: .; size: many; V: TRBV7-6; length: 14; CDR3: CASSFGPLGGELFF; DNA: TGTGCCAGCAGCTTCGGACCACTGGGCGGGGAGCTGTTTTTT
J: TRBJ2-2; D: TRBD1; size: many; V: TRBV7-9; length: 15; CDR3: CASRNSTGQAGELFF; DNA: TGTGCCAGCAGAAACTCGACAGGGCAAGCCGGGGAGCTGTTTTTT
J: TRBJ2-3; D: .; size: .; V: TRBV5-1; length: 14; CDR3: CASSFELATDTQYF; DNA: TGCGCCAGCAGCTTCGAATTAGCGACAGATACGCAGTATTTT
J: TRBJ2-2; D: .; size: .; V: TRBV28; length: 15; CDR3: CASSFPRQSTGELYF; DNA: TGTGCCAGCAGTTTCCCACGACAGTCCACCGGGGAGCTGTATTTT
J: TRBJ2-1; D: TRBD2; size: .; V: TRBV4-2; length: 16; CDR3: CASSQETSGGAYEQFF; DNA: TGTGCCAGCAGCCAAGAGACTAGCGGGGGGGCTTATGAGCAGTTCTTC
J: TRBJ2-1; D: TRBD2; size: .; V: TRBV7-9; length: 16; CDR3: CASSERKRGGHNEQFF; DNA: TGTGCCAGCAGCGAGCGGAAGCGGGGGGGACACAATGAGCAGTTCTTC
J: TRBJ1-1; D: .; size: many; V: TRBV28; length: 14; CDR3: CASSYPGQYPEAFF; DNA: TGTGCCAGCAGTTACCCCGGACAGTACCCTGAAGCTTTCTTT
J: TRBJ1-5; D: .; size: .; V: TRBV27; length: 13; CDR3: CASSLSGRQPQHF; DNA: TGTGCCAGCAGTTTGTCAGGACGTCAGCCCCAGCATTTT
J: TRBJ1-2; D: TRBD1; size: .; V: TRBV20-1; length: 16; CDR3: CSARPQQGQGAAGYTF; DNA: TGCAGTGCTAGACCCCAGCAGGGACAGGGGGCTGCTGGCTACACCTTC
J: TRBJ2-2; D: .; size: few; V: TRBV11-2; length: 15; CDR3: CASRRTQGSAGELFF; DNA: TGTGCCAGCAGAAGAACCCAGGGGAGCGCCGGGGAGCTGTTTTTT
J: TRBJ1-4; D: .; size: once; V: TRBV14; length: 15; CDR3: CASSQDAGVGEKLFF; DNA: TGTGCCAGCAGCCAAGACGCGGGGGTCGGCGAAAAACTGTTTTTT
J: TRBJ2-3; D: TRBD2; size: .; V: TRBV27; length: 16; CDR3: CASSLSWRGGWDTQYF; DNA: TGTGCCAGCAGTTTATCCTGGCGGGGGGGCTGGGATACGCAGTATTTT
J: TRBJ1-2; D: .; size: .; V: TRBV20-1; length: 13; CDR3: CSASLDSPYGYTF; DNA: TGCAGTGCTAGCCTGGACAGCCCCTATGGCTACACCTTC
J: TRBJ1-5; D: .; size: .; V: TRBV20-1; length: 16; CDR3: CSARDKVGGSPQPQHF; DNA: TGCAGTGCTAGAGATAAAGTAGGGGGGAGTCCTCAGCCCCAGCATTTT
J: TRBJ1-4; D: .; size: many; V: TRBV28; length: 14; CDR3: CASSPDKAGEKLFF; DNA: TGTGCCAGCAGTCCAGACAAGGCCGGGGAAAAACTGTTTTTT
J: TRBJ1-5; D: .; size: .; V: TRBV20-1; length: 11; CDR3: CSAENRTSQHF; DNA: TGCAGTGCAGAAAACCGGACCTCCCAGCATTTT
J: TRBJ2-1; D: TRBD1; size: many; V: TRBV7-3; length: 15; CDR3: CASSYGTGSYNEQFF; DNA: TGTGCCAGCAGCTATGGGACAGGCTCCTACAATGAGCAGTTCTTC
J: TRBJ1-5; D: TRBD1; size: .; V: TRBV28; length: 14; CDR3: CASSEETGAQPQHF; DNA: TGTGCCAGCAGTGAGGAGACAGGGGCGCAGCCCCAGCATTTT
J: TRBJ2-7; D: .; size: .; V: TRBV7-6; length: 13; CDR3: CASSLAPAYEQYF; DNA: TGTGCCAGCAGCTTAGCGCCGGCTTACGAGCAGTACTTC
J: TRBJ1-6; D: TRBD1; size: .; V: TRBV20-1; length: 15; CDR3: CSASPTGVGNSPLHF; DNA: TGCAGTGCTTCCCCGACAGGGGTTGGGAATTCACCCCTCCACTTT
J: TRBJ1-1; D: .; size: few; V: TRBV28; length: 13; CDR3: CASLKGDGTEAFF; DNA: TGTGCCAGCCTCAAGGGGGATGGAACTGAAGCTTTCTTT
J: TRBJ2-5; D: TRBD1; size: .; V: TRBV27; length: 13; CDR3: CASSAGTVETQYF; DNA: TGTGCCAGCAGCGCCGGGACAGTAGAGACCCAGTACTTC
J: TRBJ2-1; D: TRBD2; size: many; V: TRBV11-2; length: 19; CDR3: CASTLGIAGYQSSYNEQFF; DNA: TGTGCCAGCACCCTAGGGATAGCGGGGTACCAGAGCTCCTACAATGAGCAGTTCTTC
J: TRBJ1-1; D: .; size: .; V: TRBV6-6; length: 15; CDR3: CASTWRGSMNTEAFF; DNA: TGTGCCAGCACCTGGAGAGGGTCCATGAACACTGAAGCTTTCTTT
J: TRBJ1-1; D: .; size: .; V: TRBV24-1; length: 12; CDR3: CATSSWNTEAFF; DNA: TGTGCCACCAGTTCGTGGAACACTGAAGCTTTCTTT
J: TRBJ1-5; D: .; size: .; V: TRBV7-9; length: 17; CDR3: CASSLVKVRNSNQPQHF; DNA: TGTGCCAGCAGCTTAGTGAAGGTCCGGAATAGCAATCAGCCCCAGCATTTT
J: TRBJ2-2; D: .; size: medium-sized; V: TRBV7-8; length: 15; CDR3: CASSLQGVGTGELFF; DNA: TGTGCCAGCAGCTTACAGGGCGTAGGCACCGGGGAGCTGTTTTTT
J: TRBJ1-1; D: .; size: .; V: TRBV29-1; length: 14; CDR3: CSVEEKGENTEAFF; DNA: TGCAGCGTTGAAGAGAAGGGGGAGAACACTGAAGCTTTCTTT
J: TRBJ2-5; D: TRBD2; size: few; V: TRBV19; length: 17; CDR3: CASSSGLAGGHQETQYF; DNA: TGTGCCAGTAGTAGCGGACTAGCGGGGGGCCACCAAGAGACCCAGTACTTC
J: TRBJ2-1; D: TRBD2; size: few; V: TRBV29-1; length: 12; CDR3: CSVVTSPYEQFF; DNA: TGCAGCGTCGTGACTAGCCCCTATGAGCAGTTCTTC
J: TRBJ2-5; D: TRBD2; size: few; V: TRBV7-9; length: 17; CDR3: CASSPGLAGLHQETQYF; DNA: TGTGCCAGCAGCCCGGGACTAGCGGGCCTTCACCAAGAGACCCAGTACTTC
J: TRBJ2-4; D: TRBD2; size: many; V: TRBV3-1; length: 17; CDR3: CASSQRRAGLAKNIQYF; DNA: TGTGCCAGCAGCCAACGTCGAGCGGGGCTAGCCAAAAACATTCAGTACTTC
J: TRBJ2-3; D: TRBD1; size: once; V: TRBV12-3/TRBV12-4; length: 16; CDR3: CASSPLDRDPTDTQYF; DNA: TGTGCCAGCAGTCCTCTGGACAGGGACCCCACAGATACGCAGTATTTT
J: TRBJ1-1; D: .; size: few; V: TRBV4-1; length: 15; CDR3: CASSQGVGQLTEAFF; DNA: TGCGCCAGCAGCCAAGGAGTAGGGCAGCTGACTGAAGCTTTCTTT
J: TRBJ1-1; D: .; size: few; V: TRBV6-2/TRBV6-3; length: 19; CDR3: CASSYSRSGRFEMNTEAFF; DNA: TGTGCCAGCAGTTACTCGAGGTCAGGGCGGTTCGAAATGAACACTGAAGCTTTCTTT
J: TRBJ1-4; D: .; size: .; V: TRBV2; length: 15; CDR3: CASRESDRINEKLFF; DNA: TGTGCCAGCAGGGAATCGGACAGAATCAATGAAAAACTGTTTTTT